This is a list of T cell receptor beta chains from one sample in a study of T cells in Graves' hyperthyroidism and ophthalmopathy. TCRdb used MiXCR to reprocess the multiplex PCR reads, holding one entry per CDR3 protein. Among about 420,000 distinct CDR3 sequences listed, roughly 14% were seen once. Source material: blood. Receptors were obtained from a woman aged 18-29 years with Graves' hyperthyroidism. CDR3s include the opening cysteine and the closing phenylalanine or tryptophan. Fields, in order: CDR3 length, D gene, J gene, clone size, V gene, CDR3 protein, CDR3 DNA. D genes are given only for firm matches. The size of a clone is reported for some rows only, either as once, few or many, or as a class for expanded clones.

>13|TRBD1|TRBJ1-4|few|TRBV20-1
CSVRDRGREKLFF
TGCAGTGTTAGAGACAGGGGTAGGGAAAAACTGTTTTTT
>13|.|TRBJ1-1|many|TRBV28
CAGSSHMNTEAFF
TGTGCCGGGTCCTCACACATGAACACTGAAGCTTTCTTT
>13|TRBD1|TRBJ1-1|many|TRBV7-2
CASRLGGATEAFF
TGTGCCAGCCGCTTAGGGGGCGCGACTGAAGCTTTCTTT
>15|TRBD1|TRBJ2-2|few|TRBV25-1
CASSERQGAGGELFF
TGTGCCAGCAGTGAGAGGCAGGGGGCCGGCGGGGAGCTGTTTTTT
>16|.|TRBJ1-1|few|TRBV19
CASSAPSGTYLQEAFF
TGTGCCAGTAGCGCACCCTCCGGGACGTATCTTCAGGAAGCTTTCTTT
>13|.|TRBJ2-5|many|TRBV2
CASSELEGETQYF
TGTGCCAGCAGTGAATTAGAGGGAGAGACCCAGTACTTC
>15|.|TRBJ2-7|.|TRBV15
CATSRAGKISYEQYF
TGTGCCACCAGCAGAGCCGGCAAAATCTCCTACGAGCAGTACTTC
>12|.|TRBJ2-7|many|TRBV6-1
CASRGRSYEQYF
TGTGCCAGTCGGGGGAGATCCTACGAGCAGTACTTC
>13|.|TRBJ2-1|many|TRBV2
CASSEGGTGRQFF
TGTGCCAGCAGTGAAGGTGGGACCGGGAGGCAGTTCTTC
>15|.|TRBJ2-3|many|TRBV20-1
CSARDGIAGTDTQYF
TGCAGTGCTAGAGATGGAATAGCGGGCACAGATACGCAGTATTTT
>14|TRBD1|TRBJ2-7|few|TRBV2
CASSEETGGYEQYF
TGTGCCAGCAGTGAAGAGACAGGGGGCTACGAGCAGTACTTC
>14|.|TRBJ1-1|.|TRBV19
CASNPRGSFSEAFF
TGTGCCAGTAACCCGAGAGGGAGTTTCTCTGAAGCTTTCTTT
>16|TRBD2|TRBJ2-4|few|TRBV11-1
CASSHRLAPPKNIQYF
TGTGCCAGCAGCCACCGACTAGCTCCACCTAAAAACATTCAGTACTTC
>11|.|TRBJ1-4|once|TRBV7-2
CASSFGVGLFF
TGTGCCAGCAGCTTTGGGGTGGGACTGTTTTTT
>18|TRBD2|TRBJ2-1|many|TRBV6-2/TRBV6-3
CASSYSTQILTSENEQFF
TGTGCCAGCAGTTACTCGACGCAGATCTTGACTAGCGAAAATGAGCAGTTCTTC